Listed below are T cell receptor beta chains from one sample, sequenced in a study of molecular identifiers for immune sequencing clone quantification. A single record per CDR3 protein comes from TCRdb applying MiXCR to the PCR reads. Of about 510,000 distinct CDR3 sequences detected, roughly 25% appear once; the ten largest clones hold around 0.78%. Sequenced sample: naive CD8+ T cells from blood, with Jurkat cell RNA spiked in. Every receptor here comes from a human donor in good health. Some libraries in this study had Jurkat cell RNA spiked in. The CDR3 runs from the conserved cysteine through the conserved F or W. A D gene is named only where the DNA matches it firmly. The size of a clone is reported for some rows only, either as once, few or many, or as a class for expanded clones.

J,V,length,size,D,CDR3,DNA
TRBJ1-6,TRBV7-9,15,-,TRBD1,CASSSTRGLDSPLHF,TGTGCCAGCAGCTCTACTAGGGGGCTAGATTCACCCCTCCACTTT
TRBJ1-6,TRBV19,16,few,-,CASSMTDRFYNSPLHF,TGTGCCAGTAGTATGACCGACAGATTCTATAATTCACCCCTCCACTTT
TRBJ2-7,TRBV4-3,13,-,-,CASSQEAGYEQHF,TGCGCCAGCAGCCAAGAGGCGGGTTACGAGCAGCACTTC
TRBJ2-3,TRBV29-1,13,many,-,CSVEDLGLDTQYF,TGCAGCGTTGAAGATCTGGGCTTGGATACGCAGTATTTT
TRBJ2-5,TRBV7-8,14,many,-,CASSLLAIVETQYF,TGTGCCAGCAGCTTACTGGCAATCGTTGAGACCCAGTACTTC
TRBJ2-2,TRBV4-3,15,-,TRBD2,CASSQDYRGSGELFF,TGCGCCAGCAGCCAAGATTATCGCGGGAGTGGGGAGCTGTTTTTT
TRBJ2-1,TRBV11-3,16,many,-,CASSLRGASSYNEQFF,TGTGCCAGCAGCTTAAGAGGGGCGAGCTCCTACAATGAGCAGTTCTTC
TRBJ1-4,TRBV7-2,15,few,TRBD1,CASSLGGQGDEKLFF,TGTGCCAGCAGTTTGGGGGGACAGGGCGATGAAAAACTGTTTTTT
TRBJ1-2,TRBV29-1,15,-,-,CSVDVMTGFSYGYTF,TGCAGCGTTGACGTGATGACAGGCTTCTCCTATGGCTACACCTTC
TRBJ2-1,TRBV14,15,few,TRBD1,CARLGGRSSYNEQFF,TGTGCCAGATTAGGGGGCAGGAGCTCCTACAATGAGCAGTTCTTC
TRBJ2-6,TRBV7-8,20,few,-,CASSLDFLRAASSGANVLTF,TGTGCCAGCAGCTTAGATTTTCTAAGGGCAGCAAGCTCTGGGGCCAACGTCCTGACTTTC
TRBJ2-3,TRBV19,14,few,TRBD1,CASRGTVLWDTQYF,TGTGCCAGTAGGGGGACAGTCCTTTGGGATACGCAGTATTTT
TRBJ2-5,TRBV27,14,few,-,CASSQRPARETQYF,TGTGCCAGCAGTCAGCGGCCCGCCCGGGAGACCCAGTACTTC
TRBJ1-1,TRBV15,12,-,-,CATSNDMTEAFF,TGTGCCACCAGCAATGACATGACAGAAGCTTTCTTT
TRBJ2-2,TRBV12-5,12,few,-,CASGLPPGELFF,TGTGCTAGTGGTTTGCCACCCGGGGAGCTGTTTTTT
TRBJ1-2,TRBV11-2,13,-,-,CASSPSSGHGYTF,TGTGCCAGCAGTCCCTCGTCTGGCCATGGCTACACCTTC
TRBJ2-2,TRBV4-1,14,-,TRBD1,CASTPGQGTGELFF,TGCGCCAGCACGCCGGGACAGGGCACCGGGGAGCTGTTTTTT
TRBJ2-3,TRBV19,15,-,TRBD2,CASGSSGGSTDTQYF,TGTGCCAGTGGTTCTAGCGGGGGAAGCACAGATACGCAGTATTTT
TRBJ2-5,TRBV12-3/TRBV12-4,15,many,TRBD2,CASSPIAGEGETQYF,TGTGCCAGCAGCCCGATAGCGGGCGAGGGAGAGACCCAGTACTTC
TRBJ2-7,TRBV11-3,11,few,-,CASLRAGEQYF,TGTGCCAGCTTAAGGGCCGGGGAGCAGTACTTC
TRBJ2-7,TRBV6-2/TRBV6-3,15,few,-,CASSYSLQGNYEQYF,TGTGCCAGCAGTTACTCTCTTCAGGGAAACTACGAGCAGTACTTC
TRBJ2-5,TRBV5-1,18,-,-,CASSLDGGYSGIGGTQYF,TGCGCCAGCAGCCTCGACGGGGGTTATTCGGGGATAGGCGGGACCCAGTACTTC
TRBJ2-5,TRBV10-2,12,-,-,CANSDDQETQYF,TGCGCCAACAGTGATGACCAAGAGACCCAGTACTTC
TRBJ2-1,TRBV6-5,14,many,TRBD2,CASGRGTRVDEQFF,TGTGCCAGCGGTCGGGGGACTAGAGTCGATGAGCAGTTCTTC
TRBJ2-3,TRBV11-2,15,-,TRBD1,CASSLGTDTTDTQYF,TGTGCCAGCAGCTTGGGGACAGATACCACAGATACGCAGTATTTT
TRBJ2-7,TRBV29-1,14,many,TRBD2,CSVGSSGSLYEQYF,TGCAGCGTGGGGTCTAGCGGGAGTTTGTACGAGCAGTACTTC